This T cell receptor (beta chain) emerged from a study of cytomegalovirus exposure and HLA in healthy donors. The PCR was carried out with 60 Vbeta primers and 13 Jbeta primers. Method: immunoSEQ multiplex PCR; TCRdb's copy keeps in-frame clones and lacks some. The sample lists about 130,000 clones; 75% to 85% were seen once. Germline loops: CDR1 MNHEY, CDR2 SMNVEV (reference sequence). V gave up 0 bases and J gave up 0 bases, with 12 bases separating them. The CDR3 totals 17 residues. Sequenced sample: PBMCs. This receptor was obtained from a man aged 45-60 years in good health and CMV-seronegative. The chain recombines TRBV27 with TRBJ1-5; tentatively, D is TRBD1 (6 bases). CDR3 DNA: TGTGCCAGCAGTTTATCCCCGGCAGGGGATAGCAATCAGCCCCAGCATTTT. Protein product: CASSLSPAGDSNQPQHF.